This T cell receptor (beta chain) was captured in a study of OX40 agonist ivuxolimab in advanced cancers. Libraries were prepared by immunoSEQ multiplex PCR; TCRdb keeps only in-frame clonotypes and omits some of them. In the table there are around 92,000 clones, roughly 95% of which are singletons. CDR1 is SEHNR and CDR2 is FQNEAQ in the germline V gene (reference sequence). This CDR3 is 16 amino acids long. With V trimmed by 4 bases and J by 6 bases, 12 bases remained unmatched. This clone was observed a single time. The TCR was taken from an adult with an advanced solid tumor such as melanoma, head and neck, liver or kidney cancer. This specimen consisted of CD4+ or CD8+ T cells sorted from blood, obtained in a trial of the OX40 agonist ivuxolimab. This chain uses TRBV7-9 with TRBJ2-7; TRBD1 matches 10 bases. The CDR3 region is CASSWGTGTGVPEQYF. The CDR3 DNA reads as TGTGCCAGCAGCTGGGGTACCGGGACAGGGGTTCCCGAGCAGTACTTC.